A single sample is the source of the 18 T cell receptor beta chains below, sequenced in a study of blood T cell repertoires in COVID-19. Data came from immunoSEQ multiplex PCR; TCRdb stores just in-frame clones and leaves some out. The sample holds 50,000 to 75,000 clones, around 81% seen once. Specimen: peripheral blood. The receptors were sampled from a woman at least 80 years old with active or convalescent COVID-19.

The chain carries TRBV28 and TRBJ1-2, with D unclear. CDR1 MDHEN and CDR2 SYDVKM come from the germline V gene. V was clipped by 7 bases and J by 4 bases, with 10 bases between them. This CDR3 has 12 residues. CDR3 in amino acids: CASNRRSYGYTF. The CDR3 coding sequence is TGTGCCAGCAACCGACGGAGCTATGGCTACACCTTC.

The rearrangement uses TRBV6-5 and TRBJ1-2; D gene unclear. The ends were cut back, 7 bases at V and 2 bases at J, with 17 bases in the middle. The germline CDR1 and CDR2 sequences are MNHEY and SVGAGI. The CDR3 loop spans 15 amino acids. CDR3 coding DNA: TGTGCCAGCACGAAAAACGGTGGTCCCAACTATGGCTACACCTTC. Translated, it gives CASTKNGGPNYGYTF.

This sequence joins TRBV19 and TRBJ1-1, with D perhaps matching TRBD1 (5 bases). The V and J ends lost 11 bases and 10 bases respectively, with 17 bases between them. CDR1 and CDR2 (germline): LNHDA, SQIVND (reference sequence). The CDR3 loop spans 11 amino acids. This CDR3 is CACQGNLRAFF. CDR3 in DNA: TGTGCCTGTCAGGGTAATTTGCGAGCTTTCTTT.

The chain recombines TRBV6-1 with TRBJ2-7; TRBD1 matches 7 bases. With V trimmed by 7 bases and J by 0 bases, 3 bases remained unmatched. CDR1 and CDR2 from the germline V gene are MNHNS and SASEGT. There are 13 residues in the CDR3. The CDR3: CASIDRDSYEQYF. In DNA form, the CDR3 reads TGTGCCAGCATAGACAGGGACTCCTACGAGCAGTACTTC.

The chain employs TRBV19 and TRBJ2-3; D gene ambiguous. Germline-derived CDR1 and CDR2 are LNHDA and SQIVND (reference sequence). V was shortened by 2 bases and J by 1 base, with 10 bases between the two germline ends. This CDR3 has 15 amino acids. CDR3 sequence reads: CASSITSKRTDTQYF. CDR3 DNA: TGTGCCAGTAGTATAACTTCTAAACGCACAGATACGCAGTATTTT.

The chain has TRBV12-3 or TRBV12-4 and TRBJ1-2; TRBD1 aligns across 7 bases. CDR3 length: 13 residues. With 6 bases clipped from V and 7 bases from J, the junction kept 8 bases outside the gene matches. CDR3 bases: TGTGCCAGCAGGGTGCAGACAGGGACTGGCTACACCTTC. Its translation is CASRVQTGTGYTF.

This sequence joins TRBV12-3 or TRBV12-4 and TRBJ1-3; D is undetermined. CDR3 length equals 13 residues. Trimming left V 6 bases short and J 2 bases short, with 8 bases between. CDR3 protein: CASSYSAGNTIYF. CDR3 in DNA: TGTGCCAGCAGCTACTCCGCTGGAAACACCATATATTTT.

This sequence joins TRBV6-4 and TRBJ2-1, with D perhaps matching TRBD2 (7 bases). The CDR3 is 15 amino acids. Looked up from germline, CDR1 is MRHNA and CDR2 is SNTAGT. Trimming cost V 3 bases and J 4 bases, with 13 bases left between them. The CDR3 DNA is TGTGCCAGCAGTGAAAGGGGGGGCCCTTACAATGAGCAGTTCTTC. This translates into CASSERGGPYNEQFF.

Only one count was recorded for this clone. J is TRBJ1-5 and V is TRBV9, with TRBD1 as a possible D gene (5 bases). Germline CDR1 is SGDLS and CDR2 is YYNGEE. CDR3 length: 14 amino acids. The V and J ends lost 3 bases and 4 bases respectively, with 11 bases between them. In DNA, the CDR3 is TGTGCCAGCAGCGAAGGGGCAGGAAATCAGCCCCAGCATTTT. Translated: CASSEGAGNQPQHF. The variable domain in full, with the rest retrieved from reference TRBV9 and TRBJ1-5, is DSGVTQTPKHLITATGQRVTLRCSPRSGDLSVYWYQQSLDQGLQFLIQYYNGEERAKGNILERFSAQQFPDLHSELNLSSLELGDSALYFCASSEGAGNQPQHFGDGTRLSIL.

Written as DNA, the CDR3 is TGTGCCAGCAGTATGGGACTCTCTGGAAACACCATATATTTT. This encodes CASSMGLSGNTIYF. J is TRBJ1-3 and V is TRBV28, with D maybe TRBD1 (5 bases). CDR1 and CDR2 from the germline V gene are MDHEN and SYDVKM. The CDR3 is 14 residues long. The V end lost 5 bases, the J end lost 0 bases, and 8 bases lay between the germline ends.

V and J are TRBV12-3 or TRBV12-4 and TRBJ1-6; 10 positions match TRBD1. The CDR3 loop spans 13 amino acids. Trimming at V came to 6 bases and at J to 9 bases, leaving 2 bases not matched to a gene. The DNA for the CDR3 is TGTGCCAGCAGGGGACAGGGGACTTCACCCCTCCACTTT. Its translation: CASRGQGTSPLHF.

V and J are TRBV14 and TRBJ1-2; tentatively, D is TRBD1 (5 bases). The germline CDR1 and CDR2 sequences are SGHDN and FVKESK. Deletions cut 0 bases from V and 3 bases from J, with 11 bases between. The length of the CDR3 is 15 residues. Here the CDR3 DNA reads TGTGCCAGCAGCCAAGATCGGGCAGGGCACTATGGCTACACCTTC. Protein: CASSQDRAGHYGYTF.

The chain joins TRBV20-1 to TRBJ1-6; the D is unclear. V shed 3 bases and J shed 8 bases, with 5 bases lying between them. Germline V CDR1 and CDR2: DFQATT, SNEGSKA (reference sequence). CDR3 length equals 11 residues. The chain's CDR3 is CSASRDSPLHF. For the CDR3, the DNA is TGCAGTGCTAGCCGGGATTCACCCCTCCACTTT.

This rearrangement joins TRBV5-4 to TRBJ1-5; 8 bases agree with TRBD1. The junction had 4 bases not matched to a gene; V was cut back by 4 bases and J by 4 bases. The CDR3 loop spans 14 amino acids. In germline, CDR1 is SGHNT, CDR2 YYREEE (reference sequence). CDR3 sequence reads: CASSEGQGNQPQHF. DNA of the CDR3: TGTGCCAGCAGCGAAGGACAGGGAAATCAGCCCCAGCATTTT.

V and J are TRBV6-1 and TRBJ1-1; TRBD1 might be the D (6 bases). V gave up 4 bases and J gave up 1 base, with 16 bases separating them. The CDR3 contains 16 residues. Looked up from germline, CDR1 is MNHNS and CDR2 is SASEGT. The CDR3 nucleotides are TGTGCCAGCAGTGCCCCCTTACAGGGCTCGAACACTGAAGCTTTCTTT. As protein: CASSAPLQGSNTEAFF.

The rearrangement links TRBV28 to TRBJ1-2; D not resolved. The CDR3 runs 13 residues. Trimming cost V 8 bases and J 5 bases, with 15 bases left between them. The germline CDR1 and CDR2 sequences are MDHEN and SYDVKM. CDR3 DNA sequence: TGTGCCAGCCGGACTGAAACAATATATGGCTACACCTTC. This gives the protein CASRTETIYGYTF.

Only a few counts were recorded for this clone. CDR3 sequence (DNA): TGTGCCAGCAGCTTAGGGGCAAGGGAGGGCGATAATCAGCCCCAGCATTTT. It specifies CASSLGAREGDNQPQHF. The J gene is TRBJ1-5, the V gene TRBV7-9; D gene ambiguous. This CDR3 has 17 amino acids. Trimming took 1 base from V and 4 from J, leaving 17 bases between them. Germline values: CDR1 SEHNR, CDR2 FQNEAQ (reference sequence).

The chain recombines TRBV10-3 with TRBJ1-1, with 9 bases fitting TRBD1. The V segment lost 5 bases and the J segment 0 bases; nucleotides outside the gene matches: 1. This CDR3 is built from 14 residues. Germline assignment: CDR1 ENHRY and CDR2 SYGVKD. The CDR3 reads CAISTGGVNTEAFF. The CDR3 DNA is TGTGCCATCAGTACAGGGGGCGTGAACACTGAAGCTTTCTTT.